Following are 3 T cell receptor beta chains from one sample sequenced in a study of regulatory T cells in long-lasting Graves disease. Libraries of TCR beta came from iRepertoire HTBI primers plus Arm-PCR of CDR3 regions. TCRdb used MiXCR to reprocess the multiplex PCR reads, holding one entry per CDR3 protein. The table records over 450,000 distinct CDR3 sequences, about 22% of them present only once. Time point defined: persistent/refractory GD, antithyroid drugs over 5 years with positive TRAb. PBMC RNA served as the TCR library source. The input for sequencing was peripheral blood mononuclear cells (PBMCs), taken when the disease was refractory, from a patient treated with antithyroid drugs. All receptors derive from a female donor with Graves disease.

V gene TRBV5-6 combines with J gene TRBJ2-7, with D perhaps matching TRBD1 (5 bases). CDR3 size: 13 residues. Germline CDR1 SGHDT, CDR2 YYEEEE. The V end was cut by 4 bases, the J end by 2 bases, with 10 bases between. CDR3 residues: CASSRTDTYEQYF. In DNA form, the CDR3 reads TGTGCCAGCAGCCGGACGGACACCTACGAGCAGTACTTC.

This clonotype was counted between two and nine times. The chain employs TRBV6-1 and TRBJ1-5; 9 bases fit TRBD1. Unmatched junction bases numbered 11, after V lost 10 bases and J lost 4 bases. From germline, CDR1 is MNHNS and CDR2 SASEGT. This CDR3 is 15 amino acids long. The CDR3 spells CATRPRDRDNQPQHF. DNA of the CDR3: TGTGCCACGAGACCCCGGGACAGGGATAATCAGCCCCAGCATTTT.

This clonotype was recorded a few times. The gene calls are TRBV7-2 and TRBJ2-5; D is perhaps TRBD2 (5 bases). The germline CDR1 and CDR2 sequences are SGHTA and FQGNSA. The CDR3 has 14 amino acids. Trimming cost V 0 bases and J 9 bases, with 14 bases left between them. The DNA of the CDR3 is TGTGCCAGCAGCTTAGCGGGAGTAGTGGAGCCCCAGTACTTC. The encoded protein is CASSLAGVVEPQYF.